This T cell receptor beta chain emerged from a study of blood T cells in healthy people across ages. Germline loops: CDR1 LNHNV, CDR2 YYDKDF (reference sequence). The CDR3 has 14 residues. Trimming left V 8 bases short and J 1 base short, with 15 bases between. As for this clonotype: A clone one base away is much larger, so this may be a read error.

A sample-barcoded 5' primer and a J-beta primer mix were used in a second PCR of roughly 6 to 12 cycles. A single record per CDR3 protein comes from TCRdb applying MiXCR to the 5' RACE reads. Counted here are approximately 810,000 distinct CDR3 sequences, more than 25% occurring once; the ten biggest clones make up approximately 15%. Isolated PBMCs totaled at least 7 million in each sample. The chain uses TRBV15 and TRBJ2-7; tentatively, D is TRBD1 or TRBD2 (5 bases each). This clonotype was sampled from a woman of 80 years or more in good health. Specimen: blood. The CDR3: CATGTGRGSYEQYF. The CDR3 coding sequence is TGTGCCACCGGCACGGGACGGGGATCCTACGAGCAGTACTTC.